This T cell receptor (beta chain) was captured by sequencing in a study of T cells after yellow fever vaccination. This clonotype was detected a few times. In TCRdb, the 5' RACE reads were re-called with MiXCR into one record per CDR3 protein. Of about 340,000 distinct CDR3 sequences detected, roughly an eighth appear once; the ten largest clones hold about 3%. The CDR3 is made up of 15 amino acids. Germline V gene data show CDR1 as SGHTA and CDR2 as FQGTGA. The V segment lost 0 bases and the J segment 12 bases; nucleotides outside the gene matches: 9. The J gene is TRBJ2-1, the V gene TRBV7-3, with 9 bases matching TRBD2. The sequence was collected from a man between 18 and 29 years old who received the YFV17D yellow fever vaccine. The source material was CD4+ T cells sorted from PBMCs, sampled 15 days after the yellow fever booster vaccination. The chain's CDR3 is CASSLTSGGPARQFF. In DNA form, the CDR3 reads TGTGCCAGCAGCTTAACTAGCGGGGGCCCGGCGAGGCAGTTCTTC.